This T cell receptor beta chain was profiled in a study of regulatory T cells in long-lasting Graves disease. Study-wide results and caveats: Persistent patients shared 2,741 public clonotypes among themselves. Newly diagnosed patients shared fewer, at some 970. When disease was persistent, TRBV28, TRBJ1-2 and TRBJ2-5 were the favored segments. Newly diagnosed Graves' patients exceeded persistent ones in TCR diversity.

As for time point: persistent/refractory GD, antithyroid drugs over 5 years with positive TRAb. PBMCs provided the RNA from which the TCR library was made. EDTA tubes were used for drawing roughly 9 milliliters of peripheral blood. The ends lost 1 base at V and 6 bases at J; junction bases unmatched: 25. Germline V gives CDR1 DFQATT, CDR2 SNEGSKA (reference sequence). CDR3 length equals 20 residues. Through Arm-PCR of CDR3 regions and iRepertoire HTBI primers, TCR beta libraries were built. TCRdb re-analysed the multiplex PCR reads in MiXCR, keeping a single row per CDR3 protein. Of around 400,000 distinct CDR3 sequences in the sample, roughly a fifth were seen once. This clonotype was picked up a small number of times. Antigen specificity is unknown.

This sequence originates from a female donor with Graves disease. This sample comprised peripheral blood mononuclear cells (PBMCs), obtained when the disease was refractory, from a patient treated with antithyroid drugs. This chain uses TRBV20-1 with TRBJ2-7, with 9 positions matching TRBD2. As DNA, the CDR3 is TGCAGTGCTAGAGCCTTAAAAAAATTATTAGCGGGAGCCCTGCCGGGCGAGCAGTACTTC. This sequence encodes CSARALKKLLAGALPGEQYF.